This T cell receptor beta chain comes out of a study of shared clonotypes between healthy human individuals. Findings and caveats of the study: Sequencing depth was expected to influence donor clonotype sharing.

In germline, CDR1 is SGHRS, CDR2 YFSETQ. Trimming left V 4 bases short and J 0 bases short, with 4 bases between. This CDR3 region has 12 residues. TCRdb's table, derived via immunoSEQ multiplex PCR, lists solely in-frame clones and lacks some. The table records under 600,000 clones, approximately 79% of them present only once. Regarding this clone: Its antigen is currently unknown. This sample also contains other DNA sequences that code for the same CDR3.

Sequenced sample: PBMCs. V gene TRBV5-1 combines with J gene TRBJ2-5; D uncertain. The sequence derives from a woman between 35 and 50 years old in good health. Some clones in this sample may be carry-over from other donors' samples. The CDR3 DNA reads TGCGCCAGCAGCCCCGACCAAGAGACCCAGTACTTC. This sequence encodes CASSPDQETQYF. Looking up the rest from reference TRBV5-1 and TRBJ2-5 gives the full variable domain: KAGVTQTPRYLIKTRGQQVTLSCSPISGHRSVSWYQQTPGQGLQFLFEYFSETQRNKGNFPGRFSGRQFSNSRSEMNVSTLELGDSALYLCASSPDQETQYFGPGTRLLVL.